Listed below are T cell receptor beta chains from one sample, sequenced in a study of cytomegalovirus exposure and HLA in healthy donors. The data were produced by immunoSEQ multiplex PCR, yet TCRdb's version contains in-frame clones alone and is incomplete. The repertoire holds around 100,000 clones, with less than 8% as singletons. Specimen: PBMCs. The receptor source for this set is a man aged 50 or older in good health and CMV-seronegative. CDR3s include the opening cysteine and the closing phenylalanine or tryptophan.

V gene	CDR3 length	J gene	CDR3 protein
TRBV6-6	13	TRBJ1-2	CASSYGTGGGYTF
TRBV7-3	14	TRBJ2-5	CASSLGGLGETQYF
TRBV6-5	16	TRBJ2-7	CASSYLGDRALYEQYF
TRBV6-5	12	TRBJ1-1	CASSDRGRRAFF
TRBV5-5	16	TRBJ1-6	CASSFRQSSYNSPLHF
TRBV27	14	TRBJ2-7	CASSLLAGVGEQYF
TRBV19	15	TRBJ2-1	CASSTGTSGRNEQFF
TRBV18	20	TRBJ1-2	CASSLVTGQGEPTRHYGYTF
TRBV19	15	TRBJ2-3	CASSIGRAGTDTQYF
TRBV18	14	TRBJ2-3	CASSPPLSTDTQYF
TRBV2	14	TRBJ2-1	CAGAGTGEDNEQFF
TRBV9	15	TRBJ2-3	CASSFTGESTDTQYF
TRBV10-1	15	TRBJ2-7	CASSEKKAGSYEQYF
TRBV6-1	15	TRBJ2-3	CASSLEDGSTDTQYF
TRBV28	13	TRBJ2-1	CASSLAQNNEQFF
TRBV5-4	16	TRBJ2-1	CASSLPRESSYNEQFF
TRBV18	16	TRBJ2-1	CASSPQVLAGYNEQFF
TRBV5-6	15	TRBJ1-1	CASSPPVGEGTEAFF
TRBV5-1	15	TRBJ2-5	CASSLDSGRLETQYF
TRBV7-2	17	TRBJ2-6	CASSLVGRPTGANVLTF
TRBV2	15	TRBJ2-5	CASRDWTSGQETQYF
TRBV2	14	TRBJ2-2	CATRSDSNTGELFF
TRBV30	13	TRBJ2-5	CAWSFGLVETQYF
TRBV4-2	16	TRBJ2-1	CASSQGSTSGANEQFF
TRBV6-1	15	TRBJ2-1	CASSGGQGGDNEQFF
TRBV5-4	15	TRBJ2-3	CASSLVSRGTDTQYF